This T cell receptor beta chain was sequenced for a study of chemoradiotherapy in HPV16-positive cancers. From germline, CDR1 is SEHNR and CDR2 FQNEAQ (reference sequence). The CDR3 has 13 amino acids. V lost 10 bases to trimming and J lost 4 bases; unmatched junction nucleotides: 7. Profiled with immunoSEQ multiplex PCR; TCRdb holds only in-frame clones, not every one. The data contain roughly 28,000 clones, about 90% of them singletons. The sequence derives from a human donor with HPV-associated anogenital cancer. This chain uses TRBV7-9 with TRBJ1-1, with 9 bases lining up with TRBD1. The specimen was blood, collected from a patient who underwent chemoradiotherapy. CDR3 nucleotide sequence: TGTGCCACTCAAACAGGGGGCACCACTGAAGCTTTCTTT. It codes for CATQTGGTTEAFF.